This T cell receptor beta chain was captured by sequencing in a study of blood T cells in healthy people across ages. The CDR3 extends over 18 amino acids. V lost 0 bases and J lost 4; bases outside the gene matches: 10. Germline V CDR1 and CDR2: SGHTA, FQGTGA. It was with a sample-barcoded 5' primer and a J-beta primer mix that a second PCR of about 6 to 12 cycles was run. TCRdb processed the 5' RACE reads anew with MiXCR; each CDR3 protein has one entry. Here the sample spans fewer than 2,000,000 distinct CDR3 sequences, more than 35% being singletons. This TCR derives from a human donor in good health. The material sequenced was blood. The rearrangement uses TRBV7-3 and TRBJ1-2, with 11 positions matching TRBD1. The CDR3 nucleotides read TGTGCCAGCAGCTTAACACGGACAGGGGGCGCGGTATCCTATGGCTACACCTTC. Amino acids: CASSLTRTGGAVSYGYTF. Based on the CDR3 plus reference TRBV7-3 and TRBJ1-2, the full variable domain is GAGVSQTPSNKVTEKGKYVELRCDPISGHTALYWYRQSLGQGPEFLIYFQGTGAADDSGLPNDRFFAVRPEGSVSTLKIQRTERGDSAVYLCASSLTRTGGAVSYGYTFGSGTRLTVV.